This entry is about one T cell receptor (beta chain). This sample is part of a study of blood T cell repertoires in COVID-19. The CDR3 contains 15 residues. In germline, CDR1 is LNHDA, CDR2 SQIVND (reference sequence). Trimming took 1 base from V and 5 from J, leaving 14 bases between them. The method was immunoSEQ multiplex PCR; TCRdb's version includes in-frame clones alone and lacks a portion of them. The sample contains 70,000 to 95,000 clones, roughly 76% of which appear only once. J is TRBJ1-2 and V is TRBV19, with D possibly matching TRBD1 (6 bases). The material sequenced was peripheral blood. The receptor was isolated from a woman in her 70s with acute or convalescent COVID-19. The CDR3 reads CASSIARGAVYGYTF. CDR3 coding DNA: TGTGCCAGTAGTATAGCTCGGGGGGCTGTATATGGCTACACCTTC. The entire variable domain, with the rest obtained from reference TRBV19 and TRBJ1-2, is as follows: DGGITQSPKYLFRKEGQNVTLSCEQNLNHDAMYWYRQDPGQGLRLIYYSQIVNDFQKGDIAEGYSVSREKKESFPLTVTSAQKNPTAFYLCASSIARGAVYGYTFGSGTRLTVV.